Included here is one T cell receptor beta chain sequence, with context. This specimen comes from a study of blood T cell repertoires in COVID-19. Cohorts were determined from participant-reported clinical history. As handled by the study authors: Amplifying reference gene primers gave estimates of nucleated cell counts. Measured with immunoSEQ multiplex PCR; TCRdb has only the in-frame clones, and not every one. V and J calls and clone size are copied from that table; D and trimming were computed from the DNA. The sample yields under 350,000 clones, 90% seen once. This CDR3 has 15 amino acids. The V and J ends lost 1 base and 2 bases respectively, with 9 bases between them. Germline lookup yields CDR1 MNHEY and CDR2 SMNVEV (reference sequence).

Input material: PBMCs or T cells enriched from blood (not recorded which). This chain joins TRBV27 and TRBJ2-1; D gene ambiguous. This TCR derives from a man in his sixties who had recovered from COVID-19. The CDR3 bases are TGTGCCAGCAGTTTATTGCGACTTCCCTACAATGAGCAGTTCTTC. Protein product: CASSLLRLPYNEQFF.